A selection of T cell receptor beta chains follows, all from one sample in a study of cytomegalovirus exposure and HLA in healthy donors. Sequencing used immunoSEQ multiplex PCR; TCRdb keeps in-frame clones, though not all of them. The sample carries about 190,000 clones, roughly 80% recorded once. The sequencing sample was made of PBMCs. The receptor source for this set is a woman aged 25 to 45 in good health and CMV-seropositive. Both conserved end residues are part of each CDR3. The order of the fields is J gene, V gene, D gene, clone size, CDR3 protein, CDR3 DNA. A D gene is named only where the DNA matches it firmly. Clone size is stated in some rows and not others, as once, few, many or a class when expanded.

TRBJ1-6	TRBV28	TRBD1	NA	CASSLAQGARSPLHF	TGTGCCAGCAGCCTAGCCCAGGGGGCGCGCTCACCCCTCCACTTT
TRBJ1-1	TRBV11-1	NA	once	CASSLGRNTEAFF	TGTGCCAGCAGCTTAGGTAGGAACACTGAAGCTTTCTTT
TRBJ1-2	TRBV5-1	TRBD1	once	CASSKETGNYGYTF	TGCGCCAGCAGCAAGGAGACAGGGAACTATGGCTACACCTTC
TRBJ2-7	TRBV7-9	TRBD1	once	CASSYSGTGPYEQYF	TGTGCCAGCAGCTATTCCGGGACAGGACCCTACGAGCAGTACTTC
TRBJ2-1	TRBV5-1	TRBD2	NA	CASLRGARTSGRADEQFF	TGCGCCAGCCTCAGGGGCGCGAGGACTAGCGGGAGGGCCGATGAGCAGTTCTTC
TRBJ1-2	TRBV28	NA	NA	CAISWGVGYGYTF	TGTGCGATAAGTTGGGGAGTGGGATATGGCTACACCTTC
TRBJ2-2	TRBV29-1	TRBD1	NA	CSVQGAIGELFF	TGCAGCGTTCAGGGGGCGATCGGGGAGCTGTTTTTT
TRBJ2-1	TRBV20-1	TRBD1	NA	CSADRNNEQFF	TGCAGTGCGGACAGGAACAATGAGCAGTTCTTC
TRBJ1-1	TRBV28	NA	NA	CASNSVMNTEAFF	TGTGCCAGCAATTCCGTTATGAACACTGAAGCTTTCTTT
TRBJ2-5	TRBV6-4	NA	NA	CASMPQLGETQYF	TGTGCCAGCATGCCCCAACTAGGGGAGACCCAGTACTTC
TRBJ2-5	TRBV27	NA	once	CASSLSTNQETQYF	TGTGCCAGCAGTTTATCCACAAACCAAGAGACCCAGTACTTC
TRBJ2-1	TRBV7-2	TRBD2	NA	CASSLSSTGRAYNEQFF	TGTGCCAGCAGCTTATCTTCCACCGGGAGGGCCTACAATGAGCAGTTCTTC
TRBJ2-2	TRBV2	TRBD2	NA	CASRPAGVPGELFF	TGTGCCAGCAGACCAGCGGGAGTTCCCGGGGAGCTGTTTTTT
TRBJ1-3	TRBV5-7	NA	NA	CASSLGWVRLICDTIYF	TGTGCCAGCAGCCTGGGGTGGGTTCGACTGATCTGTGACACCATATATTTT
TRBJ2-7	TRBV6-5	NA	NA	CASSYDAGRTYEQYF	TGTGCCAGCAGTTACGACGCCGGCAGGACCTACGAGCAGTACTTC
TRBJ1-4	TRBV7-9	TRBD1	NA	CASSPGTGEKLFF	TGTGCCAGCAGCCCAGGGACAGGAGAAAAACTGTTTTTT
TRBJ1-1	TRBV6-6	TRBD1	NA	CASRIRGQGEAFF	TGTGCCAGCAGAATAAGGGGGCAGGGTGAAGCTTTCTTT
TRBJ2-5	TRBV15	NA	NA	CATSREAFRGQYF	TGTGCCACCAGCAGAGAAGCATTTCGGGGCCAGTACTTC
TRBJ1-3	TRBV5-1	TRBD1	NA	CASSGGTVSFSGNTIYF	TGCGCCAGCAGCGGTGGGACAGTATCTTTCTCTGGAAACACCATATATTTT
TRBJ2-7	TRBV10-1	NA	NA	CASSEEGAFSYEQYF	TGCGCCAGCAGTGAAGAGGGAGCCTTCTCCTACGAGCAGTACTTC